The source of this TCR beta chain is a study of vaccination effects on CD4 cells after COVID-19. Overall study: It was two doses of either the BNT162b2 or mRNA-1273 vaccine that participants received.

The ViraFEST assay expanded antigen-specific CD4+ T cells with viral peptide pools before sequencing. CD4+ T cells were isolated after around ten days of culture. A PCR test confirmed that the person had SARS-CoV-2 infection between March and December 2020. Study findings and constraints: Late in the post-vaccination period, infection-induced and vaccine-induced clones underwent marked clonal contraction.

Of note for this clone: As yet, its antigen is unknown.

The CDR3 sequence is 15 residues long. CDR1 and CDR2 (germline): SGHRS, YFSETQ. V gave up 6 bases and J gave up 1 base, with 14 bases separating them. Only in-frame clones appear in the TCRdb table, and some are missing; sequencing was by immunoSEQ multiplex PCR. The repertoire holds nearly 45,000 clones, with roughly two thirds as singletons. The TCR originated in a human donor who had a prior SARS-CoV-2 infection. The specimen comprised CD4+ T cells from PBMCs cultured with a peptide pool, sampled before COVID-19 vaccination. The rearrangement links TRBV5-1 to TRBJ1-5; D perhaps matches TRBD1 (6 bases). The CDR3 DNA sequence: TGCGCCAGCAAAGTGGACAGTGTGAGCAATCAGCCCCAGCATTTT. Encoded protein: CASKVDSVSNQPQHF. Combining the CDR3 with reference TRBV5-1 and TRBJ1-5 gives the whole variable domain KAGVTQTPRYLIKTRGQQVTLSCSPISGHRSVSWYQQTPGQGLQFLFEYFSETQRNKGNFPGRFSGRQFSNSRSEMNVSTLELGDSALYLCASKVDSVSNQPQHFGDGTRLSIL.